The 2 T cell receptor beta chains reported below all come from one sample, sequenced in a study of molecular identifiers for immune sequencing clone quantification. TCRdb reanalysed the PCR reads using MiXCR and keeps one entry per CDR3 protein. The sample lists about 630,000 distinct CDR3 sequences; 25% were seen once. The sequencing sample was made of naive CD8+ T cells from blood, with Jurkat cell RNA spiked in. The subset is: FACS-sorted CD8+CD4-CCR7+CD45RA+ naive T cells. All receptors derive from a human donor in good health. Some libraries in this study had Jurkat cell RNA spiked in.

This chain uses TRBV7-9 with TRBJ2-7; no clear D gene. Per the germline V gene, CDR1 is SEHNR and CDR2 is FQNEAQ (reference sequence). The CDR3 sequence is 13 residues long. V lost 5 bases and J 5 bases, leaving 13 bases between the germline ends. The CDR3 spells CASSPQTLHEQYF. The CDR3 region has the DNA TGTGCCAGCAGCCCCCAGACACTCCACGAGCAGTACTTC.

This clonotype was counted only a few times. Here the CDR3 reads CASSSPHEDPLSRSQYF. As DNA, the CDR3 is TGTGCCAGCAGTTCGCCGCACGAAGACCCACTGAGTAGGTCCCAGTACTTC. V and J are TRBV12-3 or TRBV12-4 and TRBJ2-5; no definite D call. V was shortened by 4 bases and J by 9 bases, with 27 bases between the two germline ends. This CDR3 has 17 residues.